This TCR beta chain is drawn from a study of blood T cell repertoires in COVID-19. On the study more broadly: Italy, Spain and the United States were the sources of the convalescent and acute COVID-19 samples.

This clone was observed a handful of times. Sequencing used immunoSEQ multiplex PCR; TCRdb keeps in-frame clones, though not all of them. The top ten clones hold around 4.4% of a sample with 300,000 to 350,000 clones, 90% of them seen once. The age range of participants was 18 to 89 years, with residence in about two dozen US areas. The CDR3 loop spans 12 amino acids. Trimming pared 7 bases from V and 4 bases from J, leaving 10 bases between. Germline values: CDR1 MDHEN, CDR2 SYDVKM. J is TRBJ2-5 and V is TRBV28; a possible D gene is TRBD2 (6 bases). The sequenced sample consisted of PBMCs or T cells enriched from blood (not recorded which). The TCR originated in a woman younger than 35 with acute COVID-19. In DNA, the CDR3 is TGTGCCAGCACCCCCGGGGGAGAGACCCAGTACTTC. Translating gives CASTPGGETQYF. Based on the CDR3 plus reference TRBV28 and TRBJ2-5, the full variable domain is DVKVTQSSRYLVKRTGEKVFLECVQDMDHENMFWYRQDPGLGLRLIYFSYDVKMKEKGDIPEGYSVSREKKERFSLILESASTNQTSMYLCASTPGGETQYFGPGTRLLVL.